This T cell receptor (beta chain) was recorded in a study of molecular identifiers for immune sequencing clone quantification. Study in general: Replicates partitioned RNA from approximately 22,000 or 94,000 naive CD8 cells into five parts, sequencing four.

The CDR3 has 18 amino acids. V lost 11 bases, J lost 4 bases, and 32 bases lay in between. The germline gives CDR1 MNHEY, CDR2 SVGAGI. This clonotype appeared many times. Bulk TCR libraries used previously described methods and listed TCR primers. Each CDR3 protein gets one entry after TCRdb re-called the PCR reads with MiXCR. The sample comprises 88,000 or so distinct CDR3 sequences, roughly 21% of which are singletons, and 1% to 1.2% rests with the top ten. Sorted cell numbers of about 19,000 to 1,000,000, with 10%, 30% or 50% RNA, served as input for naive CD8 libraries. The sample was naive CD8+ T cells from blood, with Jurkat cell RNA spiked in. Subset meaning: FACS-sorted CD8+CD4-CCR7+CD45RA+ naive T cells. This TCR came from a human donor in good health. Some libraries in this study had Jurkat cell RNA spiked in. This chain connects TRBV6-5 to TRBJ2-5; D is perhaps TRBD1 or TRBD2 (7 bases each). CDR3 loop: CARPQTGVTLAGVETQYF. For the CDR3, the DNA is TGTGCCCGCCCCCAAACAGGGGTTACCTTGGCGGGAGTAGAGACCCAGTACTTC.